This T cell receptor beta chain was documented in a study of CD8 T cells in Susac syndrome. Whole-study results and caveats: The study identified roughly seventeen and five Susac-specific public clones in total CD8+ and CD8+ TEMRA repertoires.

Germline-derived CDR1 and CDR2 are MNHEY and SVGEGT. V dropped 7 bases and J dropped 3 bases, with 9 bases sitting between them. The CDR3 consists of 13 residues. When the RNA was reverse transcribed, random hexamers were used with an input of roughly 0.45 to 1 ug. MiXCR, run by TCRdb on the immunoSEQ multiplex PCR reads, gives a single entry per CDR3 protein. This sample has some 2,000 distinct CDR3 sequences; roughly 69% occur once, and the top ten carry 10%. This clonotype was counted a few times. Its cognate antigen is unknown. Given that CD62L sheds upon thawing, staining for CD27 and CD45RA defined the memory subsets used for TEMRA sorting. Both populations, total CD8+ cells and sorted CD8+ TEMRA cells, underwent sequencing. FACS was used to enrich TEMRA cells, whereas the CD8+ and CD4+ T cells were obtained by negative isolation.

J is TRBJ2-2 and V is TRBV6-2 or TRBV6-3; D unclear. Material for sequencing was CD8+ TEMRA cells from PBMCs. Regarding subset: FACS-sorted terminally differentiated effector memory CD8+ T cells re-expressing CD45RA (CD8+ TEMRA). The sequence derives from a human donor with Susac syndrome. The CDR3 nucleotides read TGTGCCAGCAAGGAGTCCGACACCGGGGAGCTGTTTTTT. It is translated as CASKESDTGELFF.